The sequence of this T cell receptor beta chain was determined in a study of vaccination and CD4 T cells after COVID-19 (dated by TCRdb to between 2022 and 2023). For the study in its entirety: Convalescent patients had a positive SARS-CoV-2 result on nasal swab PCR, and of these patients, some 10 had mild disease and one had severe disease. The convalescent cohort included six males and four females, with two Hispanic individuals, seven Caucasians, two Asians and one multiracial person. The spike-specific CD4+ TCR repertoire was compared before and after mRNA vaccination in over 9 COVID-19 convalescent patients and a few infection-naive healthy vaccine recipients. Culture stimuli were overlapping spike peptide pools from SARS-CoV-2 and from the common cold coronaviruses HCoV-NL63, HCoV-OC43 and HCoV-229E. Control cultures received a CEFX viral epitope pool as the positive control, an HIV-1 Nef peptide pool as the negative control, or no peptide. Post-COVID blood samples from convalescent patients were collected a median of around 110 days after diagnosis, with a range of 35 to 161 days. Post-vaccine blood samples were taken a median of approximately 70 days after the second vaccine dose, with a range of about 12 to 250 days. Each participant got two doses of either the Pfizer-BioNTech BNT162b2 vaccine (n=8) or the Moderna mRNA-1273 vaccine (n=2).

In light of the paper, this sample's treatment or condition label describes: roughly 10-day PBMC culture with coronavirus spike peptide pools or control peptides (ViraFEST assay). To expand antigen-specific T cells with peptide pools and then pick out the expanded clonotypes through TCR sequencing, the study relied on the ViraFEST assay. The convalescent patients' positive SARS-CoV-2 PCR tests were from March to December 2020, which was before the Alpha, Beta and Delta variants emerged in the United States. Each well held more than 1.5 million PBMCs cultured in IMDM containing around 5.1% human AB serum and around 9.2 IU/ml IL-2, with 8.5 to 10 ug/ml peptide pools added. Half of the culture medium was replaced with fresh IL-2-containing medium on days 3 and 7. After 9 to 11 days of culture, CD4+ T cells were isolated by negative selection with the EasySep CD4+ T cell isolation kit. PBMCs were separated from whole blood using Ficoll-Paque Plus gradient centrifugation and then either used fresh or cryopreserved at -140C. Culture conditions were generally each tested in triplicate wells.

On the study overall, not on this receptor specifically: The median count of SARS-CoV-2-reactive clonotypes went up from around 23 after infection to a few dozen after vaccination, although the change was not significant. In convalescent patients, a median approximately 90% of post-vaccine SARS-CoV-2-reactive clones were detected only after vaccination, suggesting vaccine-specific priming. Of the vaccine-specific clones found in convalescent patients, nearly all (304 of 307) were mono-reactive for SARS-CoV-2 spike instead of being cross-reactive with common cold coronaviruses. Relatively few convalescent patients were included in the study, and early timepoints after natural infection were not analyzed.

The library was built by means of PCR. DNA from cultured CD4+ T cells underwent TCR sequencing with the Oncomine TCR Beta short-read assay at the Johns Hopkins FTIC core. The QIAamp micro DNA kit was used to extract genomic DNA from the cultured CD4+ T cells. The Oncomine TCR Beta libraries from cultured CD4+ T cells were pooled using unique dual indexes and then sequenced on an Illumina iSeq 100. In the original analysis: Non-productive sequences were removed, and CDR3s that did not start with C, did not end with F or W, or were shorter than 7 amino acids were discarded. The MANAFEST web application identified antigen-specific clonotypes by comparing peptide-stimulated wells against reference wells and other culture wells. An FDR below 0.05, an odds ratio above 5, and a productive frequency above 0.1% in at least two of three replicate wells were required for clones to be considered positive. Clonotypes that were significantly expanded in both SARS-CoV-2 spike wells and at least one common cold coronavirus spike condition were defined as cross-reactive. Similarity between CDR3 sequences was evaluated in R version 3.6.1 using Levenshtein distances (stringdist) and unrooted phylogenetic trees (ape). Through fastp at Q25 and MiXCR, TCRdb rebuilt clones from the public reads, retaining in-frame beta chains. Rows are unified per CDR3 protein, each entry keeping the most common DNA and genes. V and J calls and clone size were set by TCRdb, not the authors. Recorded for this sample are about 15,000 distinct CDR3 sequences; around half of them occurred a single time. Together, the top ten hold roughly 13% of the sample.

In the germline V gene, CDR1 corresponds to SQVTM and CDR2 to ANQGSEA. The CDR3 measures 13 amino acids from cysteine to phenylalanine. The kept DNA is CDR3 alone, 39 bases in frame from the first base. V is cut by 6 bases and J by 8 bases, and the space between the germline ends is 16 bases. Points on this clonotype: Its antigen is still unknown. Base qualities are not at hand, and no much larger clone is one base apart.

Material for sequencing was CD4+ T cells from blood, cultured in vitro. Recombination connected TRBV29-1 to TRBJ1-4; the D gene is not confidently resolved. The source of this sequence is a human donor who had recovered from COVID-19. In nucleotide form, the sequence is TGCAGCGTCAAGGAATTTGGTGTCGAAAAACTGTTTTTT. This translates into CSVKEFGVEKLFF.